This is a list of T cell receptor beta chains from one sample in a study of Tregs in tolerant kidney transplant recipients. Some clones are missing from TCRdb's copy, which holds only in-frame ones; the method was immunoSEQ multiplex PCR. The sample carries tens of thousands of clones, about 83% recorded once. Sequencing was performed on CD4+ T cells from blood. These receptor sequences come from a human donor in good health. CDR3s include the opening cysteine and the closing phenylalanine or tryptophan. Each record gives: CDR3 length, J gene, D gene, clone size, V gene, CDR3 DNA, CDR3 protein. D genes are given only for firm matches. The listing skips clone size in some rows; elsewhere it reads once, few, many or a size class.

14 | TRBJ1-5 | . | . | TRBV9 | TGTGCCAGCAGCGAGGGGGAGGTGGGGCAGCCCCAGCATTTT | CASSEGEVGQPQHF
15 | TRBJ2-3 | TRBD2 | . | TRBV7-3 | TGTGCCAGCAGCGCGGGACTAGCGGGGGGAGATACGCAGTATTTT | CASSAGLAGGDTQYF
13 | TRBJ1-6 | . | . | TRBV30 | TGTGCCTGGAGTCCTCCCCCTAATTCACCCCTCCACTTT | CAWSPPPNSPLHF
15 | TRBJ2-1 | TRBD1 | . | TRBV12-5 | TGTGCTAGTGGTTTAGGTTCGACAGGGGCCGATGAGCAGTTCTTC | CASGLGSTGADEQFF
16 | TRBJ2-1 | TRBD2 | few | TRBV18 | TGTGCCAGCTCACCACCGTCTAGCGGGACTTACAATGAGCAGTTCTTC | CASSPPSSGTYNEQFF
17 | TRBJ1-3 | . | . | TRBV7-2 | TGTGCCAGCAGCTTATGGTTTGGGTATTCCTCTGGAAACACCATATATTTT | CASSLWFGYSSGNTIYF
16 | TRBJ2-2 | . | once | TRBV2 | TGTGCCAGCAGTGTTTATGGGGGGGCCAGCACCGGGGAGCTGTTTTTT | CASSVYGGASTGELFF
14 | TRBJ2-7 | TRBD2 | . | TRBV7-2 | TGTGCCAGCAGGTTACTAGCGGGAGCTGGTGAGCAGTACTTC | CASRLLAGAGEQYF
13 | TRBJ1-3 | . | . | TRBV6-6 | TGTGCCAGCAGTTACGGGCAGAGTAACACCATATATTTT | CASSYGQSNTIYF
16 | TRBJ2-5 | . | . | TRBV18 | TGTGCCAGCTCACCACAGACGACACTGAGGGGAGAGACCCAGTACTTC | CASSPQTTLRGETQYF
13 | TRBJ1-5 | . | . | TRBV28 | TGTGCCAGCAGACAGGGCGGGGGTGAGCCCCAGCATTTT | CASRQGGGEPQHF
12 | TRBJ1-2 | . | . | TRBV7-9 | TGTGCCAGCAGCTTAGTCGGGGGGCGCTACACCTTC | CASSLVGGRYTF
11 | TRBJ2-3 | . | . | TRBV6-6 | TGTGCCAGCAGTCGAGGGGACACGCAGTATTTT | CASSRGDTQYF
14 | TRBJ1-5 | TRBD1 | few | TRBV5-5 | TGTGCCAGCAGCCGACCGGGACAGGCACAGCCCCAGCATTTT | CASSRPGQAQPQHF
18 | TRBJ2-6 | . | once | TRBV19 | TGTGCCAGTAGTATGCGTGGTGCCCAACAGTACGGGGCCAACGTCCTGACTTTC | CASSMRGAQQYGANVLTF
15 | TRBJ2-1 | TRBD1 | . | TRBV2 | TGTGCCAGCAGATCGGGACAGGGTAATAGGGATGAGCAGTTCTTC | CASRSGQGNRDEQFF
15 | TRBJ2-7 | . | . | TRBV6-1 | TGTGCCAGCAGTGAAGGGGACTTTATAGGGTACGAGCAGTACTTC | CASSEGDFIGYEQYF
13 | TRBJ1-5 | TRBD1 | . | TRBV7-2 | TGTGCCAGCACCTTACAGGGGGATCAGCCCCAGCATTTT | CASTLQGDQPQHF
12 | TRBJ1-2 | . | . | TRBV30 | TGTGCCTGGAGCTATGCTGGCGGTGGCTACACCTTC | CAWSYAGGGYTF
14 | TRBJ1-1 | . | . | TRBV9 | TGTGCCAGCAGCGTAGGACACGGGAGGACTGAAGCTTTCTTT | CASSVGHGRTEAFF
14 | TRBJ2-7 | . | . | TRBV25-1 | TGTGCCAGCAGTAAGGGGGGGAGCTCCTACGAGCAGTACTTC | CASSKGGSSYEQYF
13 | TRBJ1-1 | . | . | TRBV12-5 | TGTGCTAGTGGTTTGCCTCCCACGACTGAAGCTTTCTTT | CASGLPPTTEAFF
15 | TRBJ2-7 | TRBD2 | . | TRBV15 | TGTGCCACCAGCCCGGGACTAGCGGGAGCGGGAGAGCAGTACTTC | CATSPGLAGAGEQYF
15 | TRBJ1-5 | . | once | TRBV11-3 | TGTGCCAGCAGCTTGACGGGTAATAGCAATCAGCCCCAGCATTTT | CASSLTGNSNQPQHF
16 | TRBJ2-3 | TRBD2 | . | TRBV18 | TGTGCCAGCTCGCGCGAATTAGCGGGAGGGACAGATACGCAGTATTTT | CASSRELAGGTDTQYF
14 | TRBJ2-7 | . | . | TRBV6-5 | TGTGCCAGCCCTCGCCGGAATCGAACCTACGAGCAGTACTTC | CASPRRNRTYEQYF
16 | TRBJ2-1 | TRBD2 | . | TRBV11-3 | TGTGCCAGCAGCGTGGGACTAGCGGGGGGATACAATGAGCAGTTCTTC | CASSVGLAGGYNEQFF
14 | TRBJ2-1 | . | . | TRBV6-6 | TGTGCCAGCAGTCGGGCGGTCTCCTACAATGAGCAGTTCTTC | CASSRAVSYNEQFF
15 | TRBJ1-3 | TRBD1 | once | TRBV7-2 | TGTGCCAGCAGCTTAGTGACAGGGTCTGGAAACACCATATATTTT | CASSLVTGSGNTIYF
14 | TRBJ1-2 | . | . | TRBV5-1 | TGCGCCAGCAGCTTGCAACCAGGCAATTATGGCTACACCTTC | CASSLQPGNYGYTF
15 | TRBJ2-6 | . | . | TRBV5-1 | TGCGCCAGCAGCGTAGCCCAGGTAGGGGCCAACGTCCTGACTTTC | CASSVAQVGANVLTF
20 | TRBJ2-1 | TRBD1 | . | TRBV28 | TGTGCCAGCATCGGAACCGACGGGACAGGGGGTTCCTTCTCCTACAATGAGCAGTTCTTC | CASIGTDGTGGSFSYNEQFF
16 | TRBJ2-7 | . | . | TRBV6-5 | TGTGCCAGCAGTTTATCCGCCCGGGACGCCTCCTACGAGCAGTACTTC | CASSLSARDASYEQYF
15 | TRBJ1-2 | TRBD1 | . | TRBV6-6 | TGTGCCAGCAGTTACTTTACAGGGGAGGGCGGTGGCTACACCTTC | CASSYFTGEGGGYTF
15 | TRBJ2-5 | TRBD2 | . | TRBV6-5 | TGTGCCAGCAGTCGGACTAGCGTCCGACAAGAGACCCAGTACTTC | CASSRTSVRQETQYF
16 | TRBJ2-6 | . | . | TRBV19 | TGTGCCAGTAGTACGCCTACTAGCCCCGGGGCCAACGTCCTGACTTTC | CASSTPTSPGANVLTF
13 | TRBJ2-1 | TRBD1 | . | TRBV10-3 | TGTGCCATCGAGGGGACAGGGAAAAGTGAGCAGTTCTTC | CAIEGTGKSEQFF
15 | TRBJ1-2 | TRBD1 | few | TRBV19 | TGTGCCAGCTCGCGGGACAGGGCCTCTAACTATGGCTACACCTTC | CASSRDRASNYGYTF
16 | TRBJ2-7 | TRBD2 | . | TRBV11-1 | TGTGCCAGCACCCCTAGGGCCAGCGGGAGTCGGTACGAGCAGTACTTC | CASTPRASGSRYEQYF
13 | TRBJ1-2 | . | . | TRBV2 | TGTGCCAGCATCGGGGGAACCTCTATGGGCTACACCTTC | CASIGGTSMGYTF
17 | TRBJ2-5 | TRBD2 | . | TRBV5-4 | TGTGCCAGCCGCAGAGGGGGACGGGGGGGCGGTAGAGAGACCCAGTACTTC | CASRRGGRGGGRETQYF
15 | TRBJ2-3 | TRBD2 | . | TRBV6-1 | TGTGCCATCCGGGGGGACTATAGAAGAACGGATACGCAGTATTTT | CAIRGDYRRTDTQYF
15 | TRBJ2-1 | . | medium-sized | TRBV5-1 | TGCGCCAGCAGCTTGACCTGGGGGGCCGACGGTGAGCAGTTCTTC | CASSLTWGADGEQFF
12 | TRBJ2-7 | . | . | TRBV27 | TGTGCCAGCAGCTCACAGGTTAACGAGCAGTACTTC | CASSSQVNEQYF